The 12 T cell receptor beta chains given below trace back to one sample, sequenced in a study of beta chain features in type 1 diabetes. Broader study findings: Shorter TCRB CDR3s, moderately but significantly so, were found in Type 1 diabetes patients in all four CD4+ subsets.

Antigens of these TCRs are unknown. The isolated RNA, all of it, was reverse transcribed, so expressed TCRB transcripts were what got sequenced. The repertoire was sequenced with immunoSEQ multiplex PCR; TCRdb's copy has only in-frame clones and lacks some. This sample has fewer than 350,000 clones; 15% occur once, and the top ten carry approximately 0.015%. Input material: naive CD4+ T cells from blood. The source is a man aged 18 to 29 with type 1 diabetes.

This clone turned up a few times. The chain is built from TRBV9 and TRBJ1-5; D is ambiguous. Germline V gene lookup returns CDR1 SGDLS and CDR2 YYNGEE. The CDR3 consists of 16 residues. V lost 4 bases and J 0 bases, leaving 14 bases between the germline ends. The CDR3 bases are TGTGCCAGCAGCAAAGACGGAGACTATAGCAATCAGCCCCAGCATTTT. This codes for CASSKDGDYSNQPQHF.

The rearrangement links TRBV28 to TRBJ2-5; 13 positions match TRBD2. Losses at the gene ends were 5 bases for V and 7 bases for J; bases not matched to a gene: 7. Germline CDR1 is MDHEN and CDR2 is SYDVKM. This CDR3 is 15 amino acids long. The CDR3 is CASSERLAGGRTQYF. DNA for the CDR3: TGTGCCAGCAGTGAGAGACTAGCGGGAGGCCGGACCCAGTACTTC.

The chain has TRBV2 and TRBJ2-2; TRBD1 aligns across 9 bases. Germline CDR1 is SNHLY and CDR2 is FYNNEI. The junction had 5 bases not matched to a gene; V was cut back by 4 bases and J by 2 bases. This CDR3 is built from 16 residues. The CDR3 sequence: CASSAPGQGNTGELFF. CDR3 coding DNA: TGTGCCAGCAGTGCCCCGGGACAGGGTAACACCGGGGAGCTGTTTTTT.

J is TRBJ2-2 and V is TRBV7-7, with 14 positions matching TRBD2. After removal of 6 bases from V and 7 bases from J, the junction contained 4 bases not matched to a gene. Germline CDR1 SSHAT, CDR2 FNYEAQ (reference sequence). There are 15 residues in the CDR3. In DNA form, the CDR3 reads TGTGCCAGCAGTGGGACTAGCGGGGGCCACGGGGAGCTGTTTTTT. Translation gives CASSGTSGGHGELFF.

J is TRBJ2-5 and V is TRBV5-1, with TRBD1 as a possible D gene (6 bases). Germline CDR1 and CDR2: SGHRS and YFSETQ. CDR3 size: 15 residues. The V and J ends lost 3 bases and 7 bases respectively, with 19 bases between them. The CDR3 sequence: CASSSSSGTMGTQYF. Here the CDR3 DNA reads TGCGCCAGCAGCTCCTCCTCCGGGACAATGGGGACCCAGTACTTC.

The CDR3 region has the DNA TGCGCCAGCAGACAGACAGAGAATTCACCCCTCCACTTT. It is translated as CASRQTENSPLHF. The chain uses TRBV5-1 and TRBJ1-6; D is perhaps TRBD1 (5 bases). CDR3 length: 13 amino acids. Trimming took 5 bases from V and 7 from J, leaving 10 bases between them. CDR1 and CDR2 from the germline V gene are SGHRS and YFSETQ.

The V and J genes are TRBV28 and TRBJ2-1, with a weak D call TRBD1 (5 bases). The CDR3 is 14 amino acids. V was trimmed by 4 bases and J by 4 bases, leaving 11 bases between them. The germline V gene has CDR1 MDHEN and CDR2 SYDVKM. The CDR3 sequence is CASSSHQGYNEQFF. In nucleotides, the CDR3 is TGTGCCAGCAGTTCACACCAGGGATACAATGAGCAGTTCTTC.

Only a few counts were recorded for this clone. This chain uses TRBV4-2 with TRBJ2-2, with 9 nucleotides matching TRBD2. With V trimmed by 1 base and J by 4 bases, 7 bases remained unmatched. Germline assignment: CDR1 LGHNA and CDR2 YNFKEQ. There are 17 residues in the CDR3. Here the CDR3 reads CASSQGSSGRRTGELFF. DNA of the CDR3: TGTGCCAGCAGCCAAGGTTCAAGCGGGAGGCGCACCGGGGAGCTGTTTTTT.

CDR3 DNA: TGTGCCAGCAGCGTCTTAGCGGGAGAGGGGGAGCAGTTCTTC. Translation gives CASSVLAGEGEQFF. The V gene is TRBV9, the J gene TRBJ2-1, with 9 nucleotides matching TRBD2. Germline-derived CDR1 and CDR2 are SGDLS and YYNGEE. The trim removed 2 bases at V and 10 bases at J, leaving 7 bases unmatched. The CDR3 sequence is 14 residues long.

This clone has more than one count but fewer than ten. The chain is built from TRBV28 and TRBJ2-7; TRBD1 matches at 10 bases. Germline CDR1 MDHEN, CDR2 SYDVKM. V trimming: 2 bases; J trimming: 3 bases; junction bases outside the gene matches: 1. The CDR3 extends over 14 amino acids. The CDR3 DNA is TGTGCCAGCAGTTTAGACAGGGGGCACTACGAGCAGTACTTC. It specifies CASSLDRGHYEQYF. The full variable domain, completed using reference TRBV28 and TRBJ2-7, is DVKVTQSSRYLVKRTGEKVFLECVQDMDHENMFWYRQDPGLGLRLIYFSYDVKMKEKGDIPEGYSVSREKKERFSLILESASTNQTSMYLCASSLDRGHYEQYFGPGTRLTVT.

The chain carries TRBV15 and TRBJ2-1; D not resolved. The germline V gene encodes CDR1 LNHNV and CDR2 YYDKDF (reference sequence). The CDR3 spans 10 residues. Deletions cut 10 bases from V and 8 bases from J, with 9 bases between. The CDR3 DNA follows: TGTGCCAGCCAGTCCGATGAGCAGTTCTTC. Translating gives CASQSDEQFF.

The rearrangement links TRBV15 to TRBJ1-1; D remains ambiguous. This CDR3 is 18 amino acids long. Deletions cut 0 bases from V and 5 bases from J, with 22 bases between. Per the germline V gene, CDR1 is LNHNV and CDR2 is YYDKDF (reference sequence). DNA for the CDR3: TGTGCCACCAGCAGAGATCCCGGTGTTACGGCTGAGGGAACTGAAGCTTTCTTT. This translates into CATSRDPGVTAEGTEAFF.